One sample yielded the 22 T cell receptor beta chains listed below, sequenced in a study of Ad26.COV2.S vaccination and SARS-CoV-2 variants. The treatment was: 15 to 20 received Ad26.COV2.S at low or high dose, single or two shots; 5 received placebo; per-sample allocation not given. Samples came from day 63 after the first vaccine or placebo injection. Produced via immunoSEQ multiplex PCR; TCRdb's table is partial and in-frame only. This repertoire shows about 350,000 clones, about 87% found once; its top ten account for around 5.8%. Material: peripheral blood, obtained in a trial of Ad26.COV2.S vaccine versus placebo. Source of these receptors: a person between 18 and 65 years old who received the Ad26.COV2.S COVID-19 vaccine or a placebo.

The V and J genes are TRBV11-2 and TRBJ1-1, with unresolved D. The CDR3 spans 13 residues. Trimming shortened V by 6 bases and J by 10 bases, and 18 bases separated the two germline ends. Germline assignment: CDR1 SGHAT and CDR2 FQNNGV. The CDR3 nucleotides read TGTGCCAGCAGAGAAAGGGCGCTTCGTGGAGCTTTCTTT. Translated: CASRERALRGAFF.

V gene TRBV19 combines with J gene TRBJ1-3; D not resolved. The CDR3 contains 11 residues. Germline assignment: CDR1 LNHDA and CDR2 SQIVND (reference sequence). Trimming cost V 5 bases and J 10 bases, with 9 bases left between them. This CDR3 reads CASSESGTIYF. For the CDR3, the DNA is TGTGCCAGTAGTGAGTCGGGAACCATATATTTT.

The gene calls are TRBV30 and TRBJ1-2, with no clear D. With 5 bases removed from V and 8 bases from J, the gap between germline ends came to 15 bases. This CDR3 has 12 residues. The germline V gene has CDR1 GTSNPN and CDR2 SVGIG (reference sequence). Written as DNA, the CDR3 is TGTGCCTGGGACACTGATTATCGGGGCTACACCTTC. Its protein product is CAWDTDYRGYTF.

This chain joins TRBV5-4 and TRBJ2-7, with D possibly being TRBD2 (5 bases). The V gene lost 2 bases and the J gene lost 0 bases, with 12 bases spanning the gap. This CDR3 is 15 amino acids long. Germline CDR1 SGHNT, CDR2 YYREEE (reference sequence). The CDR3 coding sequence is TGTGCCAGCAGCTTAATGGCGGGCCTCTCCTACGAGCAGTACTTC. Its protein product is CASSLMAGLSYEQYF.

This clone was detected only once. This chain links TRBV6-5 with TRBJ1-4; D is unresolved. CDR3 length equals 15 residues. Germline CDR1 MNHEY, CDR2 SVGAGI. Trimming removed 0 bases from V and 0 bases from J, with 5 bases in between. The CDR3 bases are TGTGCCAGCAGTTACTCGGGGACAACTAATGAAAAACTGTTTTTT. Protein sequence: CASSYSGTTNEKLFF.

The V gene is TRBV4-3, the J gene TRBJ1-5; weak D call: TRBD1 (6 bases). Germline loops: CDR1 LGHNA, CDR2 YSLEER. V lost 4 bases, J lost 4 bases, and 14 bases lay in between. The CDR3 is made up of 15 amino acids. The CDR3 nucleotides read TGCGCCAGCAGCCGGGCCACAGGGAATAATCAGCCCCAGCATTTT. It specifies CASSRATGNNQPQHF.

The chain joins TRBV7-9 to TRBJ2-1; D gene ambiguous. The CDR3 consists of 15 residues. The V end lost 1 base, the J end lost 7 bases, and 14 bases lay between the germline ends. Germline V lookup: CDR1 SEHNR, CDR2 FQNEAQ (reference sequence). The CDR3 sequence is CASSLGGPTENEQFF. The CDR3 DNA reads as TGTGCCAGCAGCTTAGGGGGTCCGACGGAAAATGAGCAGTTCTTC. Together with reference TRBV7-9 and TRBJ2-1, the CDR3 gives the full variable domain: DTGVSQNPRHKITKRGQNVTFRCDPISEHNRLYWYRQTLGQGPEFLTYFQNEAQLEKSRLLSDRFSAERPKGSFSTLEIQRTEQGDSAMYLCASSLGGPTENEQFFGPGTRLTVL.

The chain is built from TRBV6-5 and TRBJ1-6; 7 bases align to TRBD1. The germline gives CDR1 MNHEY, CDR2 SVGAGI. J was trimmed by 6 bases and V by 2 bases; bases with no gene match: 4. The CDR3 totals 15 residues. CDR3 amino acids: CASSYRGQANSPLHF. CDR3 coding DNA: TGTGCCAGCAGTTACCGCGGACAGGCTAATTCACCCCTCCACTTT.

The chain couples TRBV6-5 to TRBJ1-2; D gene ambiguous. The germline V gene has CDR1 MNHEY and CDR2 SVGAGI. V was pared by 0 bases and J by 0 bases, with 8 bases between. The CDR3 has 15 residues. CDR3 loop: CASSYSRQSNYGYTF. Here the CDR3 DNA reads TGTGCCAGCAGTTACTCGAGGCAGTCTAACTATGGCTACACCTTC.

A word on this clone: This sample also contains other DNA sequences that code for the same CDR3. The chain carries TRBV28 and TRBJ2-3; D is possibly TRBD1 or TRBD2 (5 bases each). Deletions cut 3 bases from V and 5 bases from J, with 6 bases between. The CDR3 runs 12 residues. In germline, CDR1 is MDHEN, CDR2 SYDVKM. In DNA, the CDR3 is TGTGCCAGCAGTTTGAGGGGAGATACGCAGTATTTT. Translation: CASSLRGDTQYF.

This clone was recorded a few times. This sequence joins TRBV7-3 and TRBJ1-2, with D tentatively TRBD1 (5 bases). The CDR3 covers 15 residues. The V end lost 4 bases, the J end lost 4 bases, and 16 bases lay between the germline ends. The germline V gene has CDR1 SGHTA and CDR2 FQGTGA. CDR3 amino acids: CASSSNRPGGYGYTF. The CDR3 region has the DNA TGTGCCAGCAGCTCGAACCGACCGGGGGGCTATGGCTACACCTTC.

The rearrangement uses TRBV7-9 and TRBJ2-1; TRBD2 agrees at 9 bases. The CDR3 runs 15 residues. V shed 6 bases and J 8 bases; nucleotides not matched to a gene: 11. The germline V gene has CDR1 SEHNR and CDR2 FQNEAQ (reference sequence). CDR3 sequence reads: CASSPLVTSGHEQFF. In DNA, the CDR3 is TGTGCCAGCAGTCCCCTGGTGACTAGCGGCCATGAGCAGTTCTTC.

The rearrangement joins TRBV2 to TRBJ1-1, with D tentatively TRBD1 (5 bases). V gave up 6 bases and J gave up 8 bases, with 16 bases separating them. The CDR3 covers 13 residues. Per the germline V gene, CDR1 is SNHLY and CDR2 is FYNNEI. CDR3 sequence reads: CASSLGWQGEAFF. In nucleotides, the CDR3 is TGTGCCAGCAGCCTCGGGTGGCAGGGCGAAGCTTTCTTT.

The CDR3 here is CASSQTPGGQGEKLFF. Here the CDR3 DNA reads TGCGCCAGCAGCCAGACCCCAGGGGGGCAAGGGGAAAAACTGTTTTTT. The V call is TRBV4-3, the J call TRBJ1-4; 7 bases fit TRBD1. After removal of 3 bases from V and 8 bases from J, the junction contained 12 bases not matched to a gene. Per germline, CDR1 LGHNA and CDR2 YSLEER. CDR3 length: 16 amino acids.

This clone occurred once. This chain links TRBV6-5 with TRBJ2-7; TRBD2 agrees at 12 bases. This CDR3 has 14 amino acids. With V trimmed by 8 bases and J by 2 bases, 4 bases remained unmatched. The germline gives CDR1 MNHEY, CDR2 SVGAGI. CDR3 sequence: CASGWTSGTYEQYF. For the CDR3, the DNA is TGTGCCAGCGGATGGACTAGCGGGACCTACGAGCAGTACTTC.

This chain connects TRBV5-8 to TRBJ2-6, with 7 bases identical to TRBD2. The ends lost 4 bases at V and 4 bases at J; junction bases unmatched: 14. The germline V gene encodes CDR1 SGHTS and CDR2 YDEGEE. This CDR3 contains 18 residues. CDR3 nucleotides: TGTGCCAGCAGCCCTGGTCGGGGGGTTCCCTCCGGGGCCAACGTCCTGACTTTC. It is translated as CASSPGRGVPSGANVLTF. Using reference TRBV5-8 and TRBJ2-6 for the parts outside the CDR3, the full variable domain is EAGVTQSPTHLIKTRGQQATLRCSPISGHTSVYWYQQALGLGLQFLLWYDEGEERNRGNFPPRFSGRQFPNYSSELNVNALELEDSALYLCASSPGRGVPSGANVLTFGAGSRLTVL.

The rearrangement joins TRBV13 to TRBJ2-4; maybe TRBD1 (6 bases). Germline V lookup: CDR1 PRHDT, CDR2 FYEKMQ (reference sequence). Trimming removed 1 base at V and 1 base at J, with 26 bases between. This CDR3 comprises 21 residues. This CDR3 is CASSLVGGTGTPNLAKNIQYF. In DNA, the CDR3 is TGTGCCAGCAGCTTAGTTGGGGGTACAGGGACCCCGAATTTGGCCAAAAACATTCAGTACTTC.

This chain connects TRBV19 to TRBJ1-2, with D perhaps matching TRBD1 (5 bases). The CDR3 consists of 14 residues. Germline V gene lookup returns CDR1 LNHDA and CDR2 SQIVND (reference sequence). Trimming cost V 2 bases and J 3 bases, with 10 bases left between them. Here the CDR3 DNA reads TGTGCCAGTAGTATATCAGGGAACGACTATGGCTACACCTTC. It yields the protein CASSISGNDYGYTF.

Turning to this clone: Other DNA sequences of this sample code for an identical CDR3. The V and J genes are TRBV5-1 and TRBJ2-7; maybe TRBD2 (7 bases). CDR3 length: 18 residues. Germline V gene data show CDR1 as SGHRS and CDR2 as YFSETQ. The V end was cut by 1 base, the J end by 7 bases, with 27 bases between. CDR3 sequence (DNA): TGCGCCAGCAGCTTGTCCTCGGGCGGGCCGGGGAGGGGGATGGAGCAGTACTTC. It is translated as CASSLSSGGPGRGMEQYF. Variable domain in full (rest from reference TRBV5-1 and TRBJ2-7): KAGVTQTPRYLIKTRGQQVTLSCSPISGHRSVSWYQQTPGQGLQFLFEYFSETQRNKGNFPGRFSGRQFSNSRSEMNVSTLELGDSALYLCASSLSSGGPGRGMEQYFGPGTRLTVT.

The V and J genes are TRBV4-3 and TRBJ2-1, with no clear D. V lost 0 bases and J 5 bases, leaving 11 bases between the germline ends. The CDR3 contains 15 residues. Germline loops: CDR1 LGHNA, CDR2 YSLEER. CDR3 coding DNA: TGCGCCAGCAGCCAAGACTACGGGTCGAACAATGAGCAGTTCTTC. This translates into CASSQDYGSNNEQFF.

This clone was detected once. The chain combines TRBV9 with TRBJ1-3, with D perhaps TRBD1 (5 bases). The ends were cut back, 6 bases at V and 0 bases at J, with 13 bases in the middle. Germline CDR1 is SGDLS and CDR2 is YYNGEE. This CDR3 is 15 amino acids long. The CDR3 nucleotides are TGTGCCAGCACCCAACAGGCGAACTCTGGAAACACCATATATTTT. Amino acid sequence: CASTQQANSGNTIYF.

A few counts support this clone. This rearrangement joins TRBV30 to TRBJ1-5; maybe TRBD1 (6 bases). Trimming pared 4 bases from V and 0 bases from J, leaving 13 bases between. Germline V gene lookup returns CDR1 GTSNPN and CDR2 SVGIG (reference sequence). The CDR3 is 15 amino acids. The CDR3 DNA reads as TGTGCCTGGAAAGGGGGGCCAAATAGCAATCAGCCCCAGCATTTT. Amino acid sequence: CAWKGGPNSNQPQHF.